This T cell receptor (beta chain) was observed in a study of metastatic and nonmetastatic thyroid tumors. This CDR3 spans 15 amino acids. Germline V gives CDR1 MNHEY, CDR2 SMNVEV (reference sequence). The V end was cut by 6 bases, the J end by 5 bases, with 18 bases between. This clone was recorded many times. Among the patients, none had received any treatment before thyroid surgery. With MiXCR, TCRdb called clones anew from the PCR reads. The table includes roughly 20,000 clones, about 30% detected once. The sample comprised blood. The clonotype originates from a female donor with papillary thyroid cancer or a benign thyroid nodule (not recorded which). Some clones in this sample may be carry-over from other donors' samples. This chain uses TRBV27 with TRBJ2-3; D is uncertain. This CDR3 is CASREKLYNKDTQYF. CDR3 sequence (DNA): TGTGCCAGCAGGGAGAAACTGTACAATAAAGATACGCAGTATTTT.